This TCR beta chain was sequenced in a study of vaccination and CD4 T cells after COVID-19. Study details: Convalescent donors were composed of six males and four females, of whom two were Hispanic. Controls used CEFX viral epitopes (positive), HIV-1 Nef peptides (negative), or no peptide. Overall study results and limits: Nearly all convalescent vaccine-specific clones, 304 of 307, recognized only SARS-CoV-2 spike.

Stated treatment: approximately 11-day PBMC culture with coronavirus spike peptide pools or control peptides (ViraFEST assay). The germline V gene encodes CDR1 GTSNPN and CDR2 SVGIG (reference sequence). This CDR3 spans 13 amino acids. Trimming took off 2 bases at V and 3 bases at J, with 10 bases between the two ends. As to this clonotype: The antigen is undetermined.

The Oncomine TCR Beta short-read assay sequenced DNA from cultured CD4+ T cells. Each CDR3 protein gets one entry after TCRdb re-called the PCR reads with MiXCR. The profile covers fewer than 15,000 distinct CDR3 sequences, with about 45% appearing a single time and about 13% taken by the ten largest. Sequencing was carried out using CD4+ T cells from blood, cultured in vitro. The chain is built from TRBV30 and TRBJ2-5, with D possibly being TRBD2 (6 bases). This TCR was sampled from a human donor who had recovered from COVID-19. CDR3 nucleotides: TGTGCCTGGAGTCAGCGGGTGGAAGAGACCCAGTACTTC. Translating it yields CAWSQRVEETQYF.